The 20 T cell receptor beta chains reported below all come from one sample, sequenced in a study of blood T cells in healthy people across ages. It was with a sample-barcoded 5' primer and a J-beta primer mix that a second PCR of about 6 to 12 cycles was run. TCRdb passed the 5' RACE reads through MiXCR, listing each CDR3 protein once. This sample yields roughly 800,000 distinct CDR3 sequences, of which roughly 64% are seen a single time; 22% belongs to the top ten. The sequenced sample was blood. The source of these receptors is a man aged 30 to 45 in good health.

The chain has TRBV29-1 and TRBJ2-3, with 7 positions matching TRBD2. The CDR3 runs 19 residues. The V gene's germline CDR1 is SQVTM and CDR2 ANQGSEA. After removal of 4 bases from V and 5 bases from J, the junction contained 24 bases not matched to a gene. CDR3 DNA: TGCAGCGTTGGCTCCCTACGCCGGAGCGGGGAAGCCCTGGGAGATACGCAGTATTTT. Translation: CSVGSLRRSGEALGDTQYF.

CDR3 region: CASGSSMGSYNEQFF. CDR3 bases: TGTGCATCGGGCAGCTCGATGGGCTCCTACAATGAGCAGTTCTTC. The gene calls are TRBV7-9 and TRBJ2-1; no clear D. CDR1 and CDR2 from the germline V gene are SEHNR and FQNEAQ (reference sequence). The CDR3 sequence is 15 residues long.

CDR3: CAWSSGSSEQYF. CDR3 in DNA: TGTGCCTGGAGTTCGGGGTCCAGCGAGCAGTACTTC. J is TRBJ2-7 and V is TRBV30, with D perhaps matching TRBD2 (5 bases). The V gene's germline CDR1 is GTSNPN and CDR2 SVGIG (reference sequence). The CDR3 runs to 12 residues. The germline V and J ends were trimmed by 2 bases and 6 bases, with 11 bases remaining between them. The entire variable domain, with the rest obtained from reference TRBV30 and TRBJ2-7, is as follows: SQTIHQWPATLVQPVGSPLSLECTVEGTSNPNLYWYRQAAGRGLQLLFYSVGIGQISSEVPQNLSASRPQDRQFILSSKKLLLSDSGFYLCAWSSGSSEQYFGPGTRLTVT.

Here the CDR3 DNA reads TGCGCCAGCAGCCTGGACAGTGGATTCGTGGATTCACCCCTCCACTTT. Amino acid sequence: CASSLDSGFVDSPLHF. This chain connects TRBV5-1 to TRBJ1-6; D is possibly TRBD1 (6 bases). CDR1 and CDR2 (germline): SGHRS, YFSETQ. This CDR3 contains 16 residues. Trimming stripped 4 bases from V and 8 bases from J, with 19 bases between. Based on the CDR3 plus reference TRBV5-1 and TRBJ1-6, the full variable domain is KAGVTQTPRYLIKTRGQQVTLSCSPISGHRSVSWYQQTPGQGLQFLFEYFSETQRNKGNFPGRFSGRQFSNSRSEMNVSTLELGDSALYLCASSLDSGFVDSPLHFGNGTRLTVT.

The chain links TRBV7-9 to TRBJ2-7, with TRBD2 as a possible D gene (6 bases). The CDR3 length is 13 residues. Trimming cost V 7 bases and J 2 bases, with 12 bases left between them. Germline CDR1 SEHNR, CDR2 FQNEAQ (reference sequence). CDR3 loop: CASTASATYEQYF. Here the CDR3 DNA reads TGTGCCAGCACGGCTAGCGCTACCTACGAGCAGTACTTC. The full variable domain, with the rest looked up from reference TRBV7-9 and TRBJ2-7, is DTGVSQNPRHKITKRGQNVTFRCDPISEHNRLYWYRQTLGQGPEFLTYFQNEAQLEKSRLLSDRFSAERPKGSFSTLEIQRTEQGDSAMYLCASTASATYEQYFGPGTRLTVT.

The rearrangement uses TRBV14 and TRBJ1-6, with D tentatively TRBD1 (6 bases). The CDR3 has 16 residues. Germline CDR1 and CDR2: SGHDN and FVKESK. Between the trimmed V and J ends, which lost 4 bases and 11 bases, there was a span of 21 bases. CDR3 in amino acids: CASSPLTDRQEAPLHF. In DNA, the CDR3 is TGTGCCAGCAGCCCACTAACCGACAGACAGGAGGCACCCCTCCACTTT.

V usage is TRBV10-3 and J usage is TRBJ2-7; the D gene is possibly TRBD1 (6 bases). Germline assignment: CDR1 ENHRY and CDR2 SYGVKD. Trimming took off 6 bases at V and 2 bases at J, with 11 bases between the two ends. The CDR3 runs to 13 residues. DNA for the CDR3: TGTGCCATCAGCGACAGGACCCCCTACGAGCAGTACTTC. Translation: CAISDRTPYEQYF.

The V and J genes are TRBV5-1 and TRBJ1-4; TRBD1 aligns across 9 bases. Germline V gives CDR1 SGHRS, CDR2 YFSETQ. V lost 3 bases to trimming and J lost 0 bases; unmatched junction nucleotides: 9. The CDR3 has 18 residues. Here the CDR3 reads CASSWGQGGVSTNEKLFF. The CDR3 bases are TGCGCCAGCAGCTGGGGACAGGGCGGGGTTTCAACTAATGAAAAACTGTTTTTT.

This clonotype appeared a single time. This chain uses TRBV20-1 with TRBJ2-7; D is perhaps TRBD1 (6 bases). This CDR3 is built from 15 residues. Trimming removed 0 bases at V and 1 base at J, with 13 bases between. Germline CDR1 reads DFQATT; CDR2 reads SNEGSKA (reference sequence). CDR3 in amino acids: CSARDLQGRSYEQYF. CDR3 in DNA: TGCAGTGCTAGAGATTTGCAGGGGAGATCCTACGAGCAGTACTTC.

The DNA of the CDR3 is TGTGCCAGCAGTTTAGGGCAAGGGACAGGGGGCATGGCTTTCTTT. This codes for CASSLGQGTGGMAFF. V and J are TRBV12-3 or TRBV12-4 and TRBJ1-1, with TRBD1 matching 12 bases. Unmatched junction bases numbered 8, after V lost 1 base and J lost 11 bases. There are 15 residues in the CDR3.

This sequence joins TRBV12-3 or TRBV12-4 and TRBJ2-7, with D perhaps TRBD1 or TRBD2 (6 bases each). The CDR3 is made up of 12 amino acids. V lost 10 bases and J 7 bases, leaving 17 bases between the germline ends. CDR3 sequence (DNA): TGTGCCACCGCATTGGGGGCGGGAGAGCAGTACTTC. As protein: CATALGAGEQYF.

The chain carries TRBV6-5 and TRBJ2-2; TRBD1 might be the D (6 bases). The CDR3 runs to 12 residues. Trimming cost V 10 bases and J 6 bases, with 12 bases left between them. Germline V gene data show CDR1 as MNHEY and CDR2 as SVGAGI. In DNA form, the CDR3 reads TGTGCCACAGGGGTGTTAGCCGGGGAGCTGTTTTTT. Translated, it gives CATGVLAGELFF.

This clonotype was seen a handful of times. The CDR3 sequence is CSARDLAGRNIQYF. The DNA for the CDR3 is TGCAGTGCTAGAGATCTCGCAGGGAGAAACATTCAGTACTTC. This chain connects TRBV20-1 to TRBJ2-4; D tentatively reads TRBD1 or TRBD2 (5 bases each). The germline V gene encodes CDR1 DFQATT and CDR2 SNEGSKA (reference sequence). The length of the CDR3 is 14 residues. V lost 0 bases and J lost 6, with 12 bases in between.

This chain joins TRBV20-1 and TRBJ1-5; D possibly corresponds to TRBD1 (5 bases). Trimming cost V 5 bases and J 4 bases, with 18 bases left between them. From germline, CDR1 is DFQATT and CDR2 SNEGSKA (reference sequence). The CDR3 consists of 15 residues. CDR3 nucleotide sequence: TGCAGTGCTTATCAAGACAGTGGAAGAAATCAGCCCCAGCATTTT. Translated: CSAYQDSGRNQPQHF.

In this sample, this clonotype turned up a few times. V and J are TRBV18 and TRBJ2-7, with 8 bases lining up with TRBD2. The junction had 10 bases not matched to a gene; V was cut back by 7 bases and J by 2 bases. Per germline, CDR1 KGHSH and CDR2 LQKENI. CDR3 length: 15 amino acids. As DNA, the CDR3 is TGTGCCAGCTGCAATTTCGCGGGAGGCGCCTACGAGCAGTACTTC. This translates into CASCNFAGGAYEQYF. Together with reference TRBV18 and TRBJ2-7, the CDR3 gives the full variable domain: NAGVMQNPRHLVRRRGQEARLRCSPMKGHSHVYWYRQLPEEGLKFMVYLQKENIIDESGMPKERFSAEFPKEGPSILRIQQVVRGDSAAYFCASCNFAGGAYEQYFGPGTRLTVT.

There are a few counts of this clonotype. The CDR3 is CASSLSRGFEQYF. CDR3 in DNA: TGTGCCAGCAGTTTATCTCGCGGGTTTGAGCAGTACTTC. This chain uses TRBV27 with TRBJ2-4; possible D gene TRBD2, 5 bases. This CDR3 region has 13 residues. Germline values: CDR1 MNHEY, CDR2 SMNVEV (reference sequence). V was clipped by 0 bases and J by 13 bases, with 13 bases between them.

The CDR3 protein is CASSRDHEETQYF. The CDR3 DNA reads TGTGCCAGCAGTAGGGACCATGAAGAGACCCAGTACTTC. The chain links TRBV6-4 to TRBJ2-5, with D perhaps TRBD1 or TRBD2 (5 bases each). The ends were cut back, 5 bases at V and 3 bases at J, with 10 bases in the middle. The CDR3 is 13 residues long. Germline values: CDR1 MRHNA, CDR2 SNTAGT.

The table lists this clonotype with a few counts. The V and J genes are TRBV20-1 and TRBJ2-4; no definite D call. CDR1 DFQATT and CDR2 SNEGSKA come from the germline V gene (reference sequence). V was cut by 5 bases and J by 0 bases, with 17 bases left in between. The CDR3 extends over 16 amino acids. CDR3 protein: CSAAKSQRVAKNIQYF. The CDR3 DNA sequence: TGCAGTGCTGCCAAGAGCCAAAGGGTAGCCAAAAACATTCAGTACTTC.

The chain joins TRBV9 to TRBJ2-5; 7 bases are shared with TRBD1. The CDR3 consists of 16 residues. Germline V gives CDR1 SGDLS, CDR2 YYNGEE. J was trimmed by 5 bases and V by 1 base; bases with no gene match: 11. This CDR3 is CASSVNVRGPSETQYF. The DNA of the CDR3 is TGTGCCAGCAGCGTAAATGTGAGGGGGCCTTCTGAGACCCAGTACTTC.

This clonotype was observed many times. This chain uses TRBV20-1 with TRBJ2-1, with 7 bases aligning to TRBD2. The CDR3 consists of 15 residues. Germline V gives CDR1 DFQATT, CDR2 SNEGSKA (reference sequence). The junction had 6 bases not matched to a gene; V was cut back by 1 base and J by 3 bases. The CDR3 DNA reads as TGCAGTGCTAGAGTCATAGGGACTAACTACAATGAGCAGTTCTTC. It specifies CSARVIGTNYNEQFF.